One and the same sample provided the 32 T cell receptor beta chains below, sequenced in a study of cytomegalovirus exposure and HLA in healthy donors. PCR employed 60 Vbeta and 13 Jbeta primers. The table came from immunoSEQ multiplex PCR; TCRdb's copy has only in-frame clones and leaves some out. The sample records 150,000 to 200,000 clones, more than 65% being singletons. The sequenced sample was PBMCs. These receptor sequences come from a young man in good health and CMV-seropositive.

For this clone: Germline and junction disagree at one end, which may indicate a read error. CDR3 region: CSSSFAVGELFF. DNA of the CDR3: TGTTCCAGCAGCTTTGCGGTCGGGGAGCTGTTTTTT. The chain is built from TRBV7-9 and TRBJ2-2; D is unresolved. The CDR3 sequence is 12 residues long. CDR1 and CDR2 from the germline V gene are SEHNR and FQNEAQ (reference sequence).

V is TRBV13 and J is TRBJ2-1; possible D gene TRBD2, 6 bases. Germline CDR1 is PRHDT and CDR2 is FYEKMQ (reference sequence). This CDR3 is built from 16 residues. V lost 4 bases and J 7 bases, leaving 20 bases between the germline ends. In nucleotides, the CDR3 is TGTGCCAGCAGCTCGAGGAATTACTGGGAGGAGAATGAGCAGTTCTTC. It yields the protein CASSSRNYWEENEQFF.

The CDR3 loop reads CASSMEVGEQFF. The CDR3, as DNA: TGTGCCAGTAGTATGGAGGTCGGCGAGCAGTTCTTC. The chain links TRBV19 to TRBJ2-1, with D perhaps matching TRBD2 (5 bases). This CDR3 contains 12 residues. Trimming removed 3 bases from V and 10 bases from J, with 10 bases in between. Per germline, CDR1 LNHDA and CDR2 SQIVND (reference sequence).

The chain combines TRBV7-6 with TRBJ1-5, with 8 positions matching TRBD1. The germline V gene encodes CDR1 SGHVS and CDR2 FNYEAQ. The CDR3 consists of 16 residues. J was trimmed by 6 bases and V by 1 base; bases with no gene match: 8. The chain's CDR3 is CASSLDQGAIGQPQHF. As DNA, the CDR3 is TGTGCCAGCAGCTTAGATCAGGGGGCGATCGGTCAGCCCCAGCATTTT.

V and J are TRBV19 and TRBJ2-5; 14 nucleotides align to TRBD2. Trimming at V came to 1 base and at J to 7 bases, leaving 11 bases not matched to a gene. This CDR3 contains 18 residues. Germline V gene lookup returns CDR1 LNHDA and CDR2 SQIVND (reference sequence). The CDR3 DNA follows: TGTGCCAGTAGTATAGCCCCCGGGACTAGCGGGGGAATGACGACCCAGTACTTC. As protein: CASSIAPGTSGGMTTQYF. Full variable domain (missing parts from reference TRBV19 and TRBJ2-5): DGGITQSPKYLFRKEGQNVTLSCEQNLNHDAMYWYRQDPGQGLRLIYYSQIVNDFQKGDIAEGYSVSREKKESFPLTVTSAQKNPTAFYLCASSIAPGTSGGMTTQYFGPGTRLLVL.

This chain joins TRBV5-4 and TRBJ1-2; 7 bases fit TRBD1. The germline V gene encodes CDR1 SGHNT and CDR2 YYREEE (reference sequence). The V gene end was trimmed by 5 bases and the J gene end by 4 bases; junction bases not matched to a gene: 8. The CDR3 totals 14 residues. CDR3 amino acids: CASRRDRELYGYTF. The CDR3 DNA is TGTGCCAGCAGGCGCGACAGGGAGCTCTATGGCTACACCTTC.

The rearrangement uses TRBV7-6 and TRBJ2-2, with D possibly TRBD1 on 6 matching bases. V dropped 6 bases and J dropped 4 bases, with 18 bases sitting between them. The germline gives CDR1 SGHVS, CDR2 FNYEAQ. The CDR3 loop spans 16 amino acids. CDR3 loop: CASRSRGPRGTGELFF. The CDR3, as DNA: TGTGCCAGCAGATCCAGAGGACCCAGGGGCACCGGGGAGCTGTTTTTT.

This chain's CDR3 is CATSPGSETQYF. DNA of the CDR3: TGTGCCACCAGCCCAGGGTCAGAGACCCAGTACTTC. J is TRBJ2-5 and V is TRBV15; D may be TRBD1 (5 bases). The CDR3 spans 12 residues. Trimming took off 5 bases at V and 4 bases at J, with 8 bases between the two ends. Germline CDR1 LNHNV, CDR2 YYDKDF (reference sequence).

V is TRBV6-6 and J is TRBJ1-5; 8 positions match TRBD1. The CDR3 covers 14 residues. Looked up from germline, CDR1 is MNHNY and CDR2 is SVGAGI (reference sequence). Trimming took 4 bases from V and 9 from J; bases not matched to a gene: 8. The CDR3 nucleotides read TGTGCCAGCAGTTCTAGACAGGGGAGTGGGCCCCAGCATTTT. Translation gives CASSSRQGSGPQHF.

V gene TRBV25-1 combines with J gene TRBJ2-4; possibly TRBD1 for D (6 bases). Germline V CDR1 and CDR2: MGHDK, SYGVNS. There are 12 residues in the CDR3. V was clipped by 5 bases and J by 9 bases, with 11 bases between them. The CDR3 spells CASSQGFGIQYF. The DNA for the CDR3 is TGTGCCAGCAGTCAGGGGTTTGGCATTCAGTACTTC.

The chain recombines TRBV4-1 with TRBJ2-5, with 7 bases identical to TRBD2. CDR3 size: 16 residues. Trimming removed 4 bases from V and 0 bases from J; junction bases left unmatched: 8. Germline CDR1 MGHRA, CDR2 YSYEKL. The CDR3 DNA reads as TGCGCCAGCAGCCGAGGTCGGGCGGGGGACCAAGAGACCCAGTACTTC. Translation: CASSRGRAGDQETQYF.

This rearrangement joins TRBV6-5 to TRBJ1-1; D is unclear. Per germline, CDR1 MNHEY and CDR2 SVGAGI. The CDR3 has 13 amino acids. V lost 9 bases and J 2 bases, leaving 13 bases between the germline ends. This chain's CDR3 is CASKKSGNTEAFF. CDR3 DNA sequence: TGTGCCAGTAAAAAGTCGGGTAACACTGAAGCTTTCTTT.

This chain uses TRBV30 with TRBJ1-1; 7 bases align to TRBD1. CDR1 is GTSNPN, CDR2 SVGIG, per germline (reference sequence). V shed 3 bases, J shed 4 bases, and the junction held 5 bases outside the gene matches. The CDR3 totals 13 residues. The CDR3 loop reads CAWRRQGGTEAFF. DNA of the CDR3: TGTGCCTGGAGGAGACAGGGAGGCACTGAAGCTTTCTTT.

The chain combines TRBV6-1 with TRBJ2-2; no clear D. There are 13 residues in the CDR3. Germline V lookup: CDR1 MNHNS, CDR2 SASEGT. V lost 6 bases to trimming and J lost 0 bases, with 5 bases between them. CDR3 sequence reads: CASRQANTGELFF. The CDR3 DNA sequence: TGTGCCAGCAGACAAGCGAACACCGGGGAGCTGTTTTTT.

The chain employs TRBV6-1 and TRBJ1-5, with 7 bases fitting TRBD1. The germline CDR1 and CDR2 sequences are MNHNS and SASEGT. This CDR3 contains 15 residues. V shed 6 bases, J shed 2 bases, and the junction held 7 bases outside the gene matches. The CDR3 sequence: CASRTGYGGNQPQHF. CDR3 sequence (DNA): TGTGCCAGCAGGACAGGGTATGGGGGCAATCAGCCCCAGCATTTT.

The chain couples TRBV29-1 to TRBJ2-7; 11 bases are shared with TRBD1. Germline CDR1 SQVTM, CDR2 ANQGSEA. The CDR3 contains 19 residues. V shed 5 bases, J shed 3 bases, and the junction held 21 bases outside the gene matches. CDR3 in DNA: TGCAGCGTTTCAGAGGTAGGGACAGGGGGACCCGAACCTCTCTACGAGCAGTACGTC. Its translation: CSVSEVGTGGPEPLYEQYV.

The J gene is TRBJ1-5, the V gene TRBV19; D gene ambiguous. CDR1 and CDR2 (germline): LNHDA, SQIVND (reference sequence). V lost 7 bases, J lost 4 bases, and 8 bases lay in between. The CDR3 length is 12 residues. The chain's CDR3 is CASTGSNQPQHF. The CDR3 nucleotides read TGTGCCAGTACCGGTAGTAATCAGCCCCAGCATTTT.

The V gene is TRBV4-2, the J gene TRBJ1-3; 7 bases agree with TRBD1. The CDR3 has 17 amino acids. CDR1 and CDR2 (germline): LGHNA, YNFKEQ. Trimming cost V 4 bases and J 0 bases; bases outside gene matches: 9. CDR3 sequence (DNA): TGTGCCAGCAGCCGGGGGACAGTTTCGGGCTCTGGAAACACCATATATTTT. Amino acids: CASSRGTVSGSGNTIYF.

The chain employs TRBV11-1 and TRBJ2-1, with D possibly being TRBD1 (5 bases). Trimming left V 3 bases short and J 2 bases short, with 11 bases between. Germline lookup yields CDR1 SGHAT and CDR2 FQDESV (reference sequence). The CDR3 loop spans 15 amino acids. The CDR3 region has the DNA TGTGCCAGCAGCTTTGACAGCGAAGCCTACAATGAGCAGTTCTTC. This translates into CASSFDSEAYNEQFF.

This rearrangement joins TRBV15 to TRBJ1-1; D possibly corresponds to TRBD1 (5 bases). CDR3 size: 15 residues. The ends were cut back, 1 base at V and 3 bases at J, with 12 bases in the middle. CDR1 is LNHNV, CDR2 YYDKDF, per germline (reference sequence). CDR3 nucleotides: TGTGCCACCAGCAGAGTCGGGGGATCGGACACTGAAGCTTTCTTT. Its protein is CATSRVGGSDTEAFF.

This clone was counted a few times. The J gene is TRBJ1-1, the V gene TRBV5-1, with 7 bases lining up with TRBD1. The CDR3 runs to 13 residues. V shed 8 bases, J shed 1 base, and the junction held 5 bases outside the gene matches. From germline, CDR1 is SGHRS and CDR2 YFSETQ. CDR3 residues: CASTTGRNTEAFF. The CDR3 DNA is TGCGCCAGTACGACAGGGAGGAACACTGAAGCTTTCTTT.

The V and J genes are TRBV19 and TRBJ1-1; D is undetermined. V shed 0 bases and J shed 5 bases, with 19 bases lying between them. There are 17 residues in the CDR3. Germline CDR1 is LNHDA and CDR2 is SQIVND (reference sequence). The CDR3, as DNA: TGTGCCAGTAGTATAGATCCGCGTCGGGGTGTGGGAACTGAAGCTTTCTTT. It codes for CASSIDPRRGVGTEAFF.

V usage is TRBV7-2 and J usage is TRBJ1-1; D gene uncertain. Germline CDR1 SGHTA, CDR2 FQGNSA. The CDR3 contains 16 residues. V lost 1 base, J lost 1 base, and 13 bases lay in between. The CDR3 here is CASSLVRGSGNTEAFF. The CDR3 DNA reads TGTGCCAGCAGCTTAGTTCGGGGATCTGGGAACACTGAAGCTTTCTTT. The full variable domain, with the rest looked up from reference TRBV7-2 and TRBJ1-1, is GAGVSQSPSNKVTEKGKDVELRCDPISGHTALYWYRQSLGQGLEFLIYFQGNSAPDKSGLPSDRFSAERTGGSVSTLTIQRTQQEDSAVYLCASSLVRGSGNTEAFFGQGTRLTVV.

This sequence joins TRBV29-1 and TRBJ1-2, with D unresolved. Germline CDR1 is SQVTM and CDR2 is ANQGSEA. The length of the CDR3 is 11 residues. The V end was cut by 5 bases, the J end by 8 bases, with 12 bases between. The CDR3 protein is CSVLEARGYTF. The DNA for the CDR3 is TGCAGCGTTCTGGAGGCCCGGGGCTACACCTTC.

The chain has TRBV5-6 and TRBJ1-5; no firm D call. This CDR3 contains 13 residues. Trimming left V 2 bases short and J 7 bases short, with 10 bases between. Per germline, CDR1 SGHDT and CDR2 YYEEEE. The CDR3 region has the DNA TGTGCCAGCAGCTTACAGACGGCCCAGCCCCAGCATTTT. Its protein product is CASSLQTAQPQHF.

The J gene is TRBJ2-5, the V gene TRBV4-1; 9 positions match TRBD2. Germline loops: CDR1 MGHRA, CDR2 YSYEKL. Germline trimming cut 1 base from V and 2 bases from J; bases unmatched to any gene: 5. The CDR3 contains 16 residues. In DNA, the CDR3 is TGCGCCAGCAGCCAAGTCTGGCGGGGGGGTCAAGAGACCCAGTACTTC. Amino acid sequence: CASSQVWRGGQETQYF.

The CDR3 sequence: CAWSDGRAYSYNEQFF. The CDR3 nucleotides read TGTGCCTGGAGCGACGGGAGGGCGTACTCCTACAATGAGCAGTTCTTC. This rearrangement joins TRBV30 to TRBJ2-1, with 8 bases fitting TRBD2. Germline V gives CDR1 GTSNPN, CDR2 SVGIG (reference sequence). The junction had 7 bases not matched to a gene; V was cut back by 3 bases and J by 0 bases. The CDR3 totals 16 residues.

The rearrangement uses TRBV6-5 and TRBJ1-1; no definite D call. The CDR3 consists of 14 residues. In germline, CDR1 is MNHEY, CDR2 SVGAGI. Trimming took 0 bases from V and 4 from J, leaving 9 bases between them. CDR3 nucleotides: TGTGCCAGCAGTTACTCAAGGCGCGGCACTGAAGCTTTCTTT. Its translation: CASSYSRRGTEAFF.

The J gene is TRBJ2-7, the V gene TRBV25-1; 9 nucleotides align to TRBD1. Germline CDR1 MGHDK, CDR2 SYGVNS. CDR3 length equals 17 residues. V was clipped by 3 bases and J by 0 bases; unmatched bases: 9. For the CDR3, the DNA is TGTGCCAGCAGTGATCCCGAGGGACAGGGTGTCTCCTACGAGCAGTACGTC. It codes for CASSDPEGQGVSYEQYV.

The chain recombines TRBV2 with TRBJ2-5; possible D gene TRBD1, 5 bases. Per the germline V gene, CDR1 is SNHLY and CDR2 is FYNNEI. Trimming cost V 4 bases and J 8 bases, with 11 bases left between them. The CDR3 covers 12 residues. The CDR3 DNA follows: TGTGCCAGCAGTGCCCCAAGGGGTACCCAGTACTTC. This gives the protein CASSAPRGTQYF.

V and J are TRBV7-2 and TRBJ1-1; no reliable D call. Germline V lookup: CDR1 SGHTA, CDR2 FQGNSA. Trimming shortened V by 8 bases and J by 0 bases, and 10 bases separated the two germline ends. The CDR3 runs to 13 residues. CDR3 sequence reads: CASRNSLNTEAFF. In DNA, the CDR3 is TGTGCCAGCCGAAACAGTTTGAACACTGAAGCTTTCTTT.

The chain joins TRBV2 to TRBJ1-1; D may be TRBD1 (6 bases). V dropped 0 bases and J dropped 11 bases, with 13 bases sitting between them. The germline CDR1 and CDR2 sequences are SNHLY and FYNNEI. The CDR3 is made up of 13 amino acids. The CDR3 DNA is TGTGCCAGCAGTGAAGCCCGGTTGGGGGCCGCTTTCTTT. Translated, it gives CASSEARLGAAFF.